This T cell receptor beta chain was observed in a study of CD8 T cells in Susac syndrome. RNA totalling about 0.45 to 1 ug underwent reverse transcription with random hexamers. TCRdb reanalysed the immunoSEQ multiplex PCR reads using MiXCR and keeps one entry per CDR3 protein. In the table there are 110,000 to 150,000 distinct CDR3 sequences, under 97% of which are singletons. This clonotype is a singleton in its sample. The TCR was taken from a human donor with Susac syndrome. The source material was CD4+ T cells from PBMCs.

Here the CDR3 reads CASRNSDTGELFF. The CDR3 DNA reads as TGTGCCAGCAGAAATTCGGACACCGGGGAGCTGTTTTTT. V gene TRBV6-6 combines with J gene TRBJ2-2; D is unclear. The CDR3 contains 13 residues. The germline V gene encodes CDR1 MNHNY and CDR2 SVGAGI (reference sequence). V was trimmed by 6 bases and J by 3 bases, leaving 8 bases between them.